Shown below are 16 T cell receptor beta chains from a single sample sequenced in a study of identifying expanded T cells in peripheral blood. Assay: immunoSEQ multiplex PCR; the TCRdb copy retains only in-frame clones and omits some. This table holds around 99,000 clones, less than 90% found once. The specimen sequenced was blood. The source of these receptors is a person aged 18 to 70 in good health.

The chain joins TRBV28 to TRBJ1-1; D gene ambiguous. CDR1 and CDR2 from the germline V gene are MDHEN and SYDVKM. The CDR3 sequence is 12 residues long. Deletions cut 7 bases from V and 5 bases from J, with 11 bases between. The DNA of the CDR3 is TGTGCCAGCACCTTGGGTTCAACTGAAGCTTTCTTT. Translation gives CASTLGSTEAFF.

This rearrangement joins TRBV7-3 to TRBJ2-1; the D gene is possibly TRBD1 (6 bases). CDR3 length: 13 amino acids. Germline-derived CDR1 and CDR2 are SGHTA and FQGTGA. The ends were cut back, 5 bases at V and 9 bases at J, with 14 bases in the middle. DNA for the CDR3: TGTGCCAGCAGCCAAAACAGGGTTGGTGAGCAGTTCTTC. Amino acid sequence: CASSQNRVGEQFF.

This clone has at least ten counts. For the CDR3, the DNA is TGTGCCAGCAGCGCCTCGGGGGATAGCAATCAGCCCCAGCATTTT. Translation gives CASSASGDSNQPQHF. The chain carries TRBV9 and TRBJ1-5, with a weak D call TRBD1 (5 bases). V shed 3 bases and J shed 0 bases, with 10 bases lying between them. The CDR3 is 15 amino acids. The germline V gene encodes CDR1 SGDLS and CDR2 YYNGEE.

This clone has more than one count but fewer than ten. The genes are TRBV5-1 and TRBJ1-2, with 7 bases aligning to TRBD1. Germline values: CDR1 SGHRS, CDR2 YFSETQ. Germline trimming cut 3 bases from V and 6 bases from J; bases unmatched to any gene: 5. The CDR3 runs 13 residues. The CDR3 DNA reads TGCGCCAGCAGCTCCCGGGACAGAGATGGCTACACCTTC. The encoded protein is CASSSRDRDGYTF.

The chain employs TRBV6-5 and TRBJ2-7, with a tentative D call TRBD2 (6 bases). Germline values: CDR1 MNHEY, CDR2 SVGAGI. The CDR3 spans 16 residues. Trimming took off 2 bases at V and 0 bases at J, with 14 bases between the two ends. CDR3 DNA sequence: TGTGCCAGCAGTTACGGGGGAGGCGGTGACTCCTACGAGCAGTACTTC. Translation gives CASSYGGGGDSYEQYF.

This clone was counted a single time. The chain joins TRBV27 to TRBJ1-2, with D perhaps matching TRBD1 (5 bases). CDR1 and CDR2 from the germline V gene are MNHEY and SMNVEV (reference sequence). The CDR3 is made up of 15 amino acids. Trimming left V 1 base short and J 2 bases short, with 11 bases between. CDR3 DNA: TGTGCCAGCAGTTTATTAGCAGGGTCGAACTATGGCTACACCTTC. Its protein product is CASSLLAGSNYGYTF.

The CDR3 protein is CASMGHNTEAFF. CDR3 nucleotide sequence: TGTGCCAGCATGGGACATAACACTGAAGCTTTCTTT. The J gene is TRBJ1-1, the V gene TRBV2, with D possibly TRBD1 on 6 matching bases. The CDR3 is 12 residues long. V lost 7 bases and J lost 2, with 8 bases in between. Germline loops: CDR1 SNHLY, CDR2 FYNNEI.

CDR3 bases: TGTGCCAGCAGCTTAGGAAGCGGGCAGACCTACGAGCAGTACTTC. This encodes CASSLGSGQTYEQYF. The rearrangement uses TRBV5-6 and TRBJ2-7; D is perhaps TRBD2 (6 bases). Germline values: CDR1 SGHDT, CDR2 YYEEEE. V shed 2 bases and J shed 2 bases, with 14 bases lying between them. This CDR3 contains 15 residues.

The J gene is TRBJ1-1, the V gene TRBV18; possibly TRBD1 for D (6 bases). Trimming left V 4 bases short and J 4 bases short, with 13 bases between. CDR1 is KGHSH, CDR2 LQKENI, per germline. The CDR3 has 14 amino acids. The CDR3 DNA reads as TGTGCCAGCTCACAGGGGGTGAGCGGCACTGAAGCTTTCTTT. Translation gives CASSQGVSGTEAFF.

J is TRBJ2-3 and V is TRBV29-1, with D maybe TRBD2 (7 bases). The germline CDR1 and CDR2 sequences are SQVTM and ANQGSEA. V lost 0 bases to trimming and J lost 2 bases, with 18 bases between them. This CDR3 region has 17 residues. CDR3 DNA: TGCAGCGTTGAAGATCGGGGGGCTTTCTTGACCACAGATACGCAGTATTTT. Translating gives CSVEDRGAFLTTDTQYF.

The chain links TRBV28 to TRBJ2-1, with 8 nucleotides matching TRBD2. The CDR3 totals 14 residues. Looked up from germline, CDR1 is MDHEN and CDR2 is SYDVKM. V lost 6 bases, J lost 10 bases, and 11 bases stayed unmatched. The CDR3 nucleotides read TGTGCCAGCAGCAAAAGCGGGAGAGGCAGGGAGCAGTTCTTC. Translating gives CASSKSGRGREQFF.

The V call is TRBV6-6, the J call TRBJ2-1, with D possibly TRBD1 on 5 matching bases. The germline V gene has CDR1 MNHNY and CDR2 SVGAGI (reference sequence). V was trimmed by 5 bases and J by 9 bases, leaving 11 bases between them. The CDR3 consists of 12 residues. CDR3 protein: CASSNTRGEQFF. In DNA form, the CDR3 reads TGTGCCAGCAGTAACACAAGGGGTGAGCAGTTCTTC.

The gene calls are TRBV7-9 and TRBJ2-3, with 11 bases lining up with TRBD2. After removal of 4 bases from V and 6 bases from J, the junction contained 9 bases not matched to a gene. Germline V gives CDR1 SEHNR, CDR2 FQNEAQ (reference sequence). The CDR3 loop spans 16 amino acids. For the CDR3, the DNA is TGTGCCAGCAGCTCCCCTAGCGGGGGGCAGGGGGATACGCAGTATTTT. This encodes CASSSPSGGQGDTQYF.

This chain links TRBV19 with TRBJ2-5; TRBD2 agrees at 7 bases. Germline CDR1 LNHDA, CDR2 SQIVND (reference sequence). The V gene end was trimmed by 7 bases and the J gene end by 0 bases; junction bases not matched to a gene: 14. The CDR3 spans 17 residues. The CDR3: CASNNRGLPEYQETQYF. The CDR3 DNA sequence: TGTGCCAGTAACAACCGGGGACTACCAGAGTACCAAGAGACCCAGTACTTC.

This clone was seen once. The V gene is TRBV6-1, the J gene TRBJ1-2; 9 nucleotides line up with TRBD1. Germline values: CDR1 MNHNS, CDR2 SASEGT. The CDR3 runs to 13 residues. Trimming cost V 4 bases and J 5 bases; bases outside gene matches: 2. The CDR3 DNA sequence: TGTGCCAGCAGTGCCGGGACAGGGTATGGCTACACCTTC. It codes for CASSAGTGYGYTF.

The CDR3: CASSEITGKNSPLHF. In nucleotides, the CDR3 is TGTGCCAGCAGTGAAATAACCGGGAAGAATTCACCCCTCCACTTT. The V gene is TRBV6-1, the J gene TRBJ1-6, with D uncertain. Germline lookup yields CDR1 MNHNS and CDR2 SASEGT. The CDR3 length is 15 residues. The ends were cut back, 2 bases at V and 7 bases at J, with 12 bases in the middle.